A single T cell receptor beta chain is shown here with its context. This record comes from a study of T cells after yellow fever vaccination. The V and J ends lost 0 bases and 3 bases respectively, with 11 bases between them. The CDR3 spans 14 residues. Germline assignment: CDR1 DFQATT and CDR2 SNEGSKA (reference sequence). TCRdb reanalysed the 5' RACE reads using MiXCR and keeps one entry per CDR3 protein. The sample gives roughly 240,000 distinct CDR3 sequences, about 7% of which show up once; 1.1% is in the top ten. The sequence derives from a man younger than 40 who received the YFV17D yellow fever vaccine. The material was CD4+ T cells sorted from PBMCs, obtained on the day of the yellow fever booster vaccination. This rearrangement joins TRBV20-1 to TRBJ1-2, with D unresolved. The CDR3 protein is CSARDYGRDYGYTF. The CDR3, as DNA: TGCAGTGCTAGAGATTATGGGAGGGACTATGGCTACACCTTC.